This T cell receptor (beta chain) derives from a study of regulatory T cells. Study-wide results and limits: In CD3G-deficient patients, conventional CD4+ T cells were enriched for hydrophobic CDR3 residues at positions 6 and 7. Patient repertoires had restricted TRB V-J pairs and skewed V and J usage, most in Tregs.

CDR3 size: 14 residues. Trimming took 7 bases from V and 4 from J, leaving 17 bases between them. The germline CDR1 and CDR2 sequences are SGHRS and YFSETQ. In the case of this clone: The antigen is unknown.

Primers: 52 TRBV forward and 13 TRBJ reverse. Clones were sequenced by immunoSEQ multiplex PCR, and TCRdb holds only the in-frame ones, with some missing. The sample shows about 23,000 clones, about 88% of them seen only once. A couple of CD3G-deficient patients had more severe autoimmunity; all had some. Patients, 2 to 39 years old, had expanded memory T-cell proportions. CD4+ cells were sorted into CD25-high CD127-low regulatory cells and CD25-low CD127-high conventional cells. The TCR was taken from a child under 18 with CD3G deficiency. Sequenced sample: conventional CD4+ T cells sorted from blood. The V call is TRBV5-1, the J call TRBJ1-2; D may be TRBD1 (5 bases). CDR3 in DNA: TGCGCCAGCCGGCCCAACGACAGAATCTATGGCTACACCTTC. Its translation: CASRPNDRIYGYTF. The full variable domain, completed using reference TRBV5-1 and TRBJ1-2, is KAGVTQTPRYLIKTRGQQVTLSCSPISGHRSVSWYQQTPGQGLQFLFEYFSETQRNKGNFPGRFSGRQFSNSRSEMNVSTLELGDSALYLCASRPNDRIYGYTFGSGTRLTVV.